A selection of T cell receptor beta chains follows, all from one sample in a study of cytomegalovirus exposure and HLA in healthy donors. Sequenced by immunoSEQ multiplex PCR; TCRdb stores in-frame clones only, minus some. This table has 80,000 to 100,000 clones, 63% appearing once. Specimen: PBMCs. Every receptor here comes from a woman between 40 and 55 years old in good health and CMV-seropositive. The CDR3 runs from the conserved cysteine through the conserved F or W. The order of the fields is D gene, J gene, V gene, CDR3 protein. The D gene is left open where the match is weak.

D: TRBD1; J: TRBJ1-5; V: TRBV7-6; CDR3: CASSAGTGGSGQPQHF
D: .; J: TRBJ2-7; V: TRBV28; CDR3: CASRDSGTLTYEQYF
D: TRBD2; J: TRBJ2-2; V: TRBV9; CDR3: CASSAEKLAGNTGELFF
D: TRBD1; J: TRBJ1-5; V: TRBV6-6; CDR3: CASRTGVRQPQHF
D: .; J: TRBJ1-2; V: TRBV12-2; CDR3: CASRLNTLRGYGYTF
D: .; J: TRBJ1-1; V: TRBV2; CDR3: CASSRSGVGSGAFF
D: TRBD1; J: TRBJ1-6; V: TRBV9; CDR3: CASSIGEGASLAPLHF
D: TRBD1; J: TRBJ2-7; V: TRBV11-2; CDR3: CASSSIKGQFSSLYEQYF
D: TRBD2; J: TRBJ2-1; V: TRBV11-2; CDR3: CASSSSGGGRAKKNEQFF
D: TRBD2; J: TRBJ2-2; V: TRBV5-8; CDR3: CASSWVGTSENTGELFF
D: .; J: TRBJ1-2; V: TRBV27; CDR3: CASSSNEVIGYTF
D: TRBD1; J: TRBJ1-1; V: TRBV6-5; CDR3: CATRPGQGLEAFF
D: TRBD2; J: TRBJ2-1; V: TRBV4-3; CDR3: CASSRRLAGGQNEQFF
D: TRBD1; J: TRBJ1-5; V: TRBV18; CDR3: CASTRQGAGNQPQHF
D: .; J: TRBJ2-5; V: TRBV20-1; CDR3: CSAFLQETQYF
D: TRBD2; J: TRBJ2-1; V: TRBV5-1; CDR3: CASSSGGLAGAYEQFF
D: .; J: TRBJ1-5; V: TRBV4-1; CDR3: CASSQDPHQPQHF
D: TRBD1; J: TRBJ2-7; V: TRBV28; CDR3: CASKTGTAYEQYF
D: .; J: TRBJ1-3; V: TRBV2; CDR3: CASTFQGISAGNTIYF
D: .; J: TRBJ2-7; V: TRBV28; CDR3: CASSLDHRASYEQYF
D: .; J: TRBJ2-1; V: TRBV10-3; CDR3: CAISELEGEQFF
D: .; J: TRBJ1-2; V: TRBV6-4; CDR3: CASSDSSFGGSGYTF
D: TRBD1; J: TRBJ2-4; V: TRBV7-8; CDR3: CASSLEAQGQGVWDIQYF
D: TRBD1; J: TRBJ2-7; V: TRBV5-4; CDR3: CASSIRQGAYEQYF
D: TRBD1; J: TRBJ1-2; V: TRBV28; CDR3: CASSFGSGQGGLINYGYTF
D: .; J: TRBJ2-1; V: TRBV11-3; CDR3: CASSPQLGVGGYNEQFF
D: .; J: TRBJ2-7; V: TRBV11-3; CDR3: CASSPRFGSGEQYF
D: .; J: TRBJ2-1; V: TRBV9; CDR3: CASSSDIFSYNEQFF
D: .; J: TRBJ2-1; V: TRBV7-2; CDR3: CASSLRRESYNEQFF
D: .; J: TRBJ1-5; V: TRBV7-9; CDR3: CASSSLGGGAHGQPQHF
D: TRBD2; J: TRBJ2-7; V: TRBV15; CDR3: CATSRVPSTSEPDEQYF
D: TRBD1; J: TRBJ2-1; V: TRBV9; CDR3: CASSPDREAEQFF
D: TRBD1; J: TRBJ2-1; V: TRBV4-2; CDR3: CASSPTGGIRDEQFF
D: TRBD2; J: TRBJ2-3; V: TRBV7-9; CDR3: CATDGIKGGRWSTDTQYF
D: .; J: TRBJ2-7; V: TRBV7-2; CDR3: CASSPGMGRGRLEQYF
D: .; J: TRBJ1-1; V: TRBV4-3; CDR3: CASSPQGGAMNTEAFF
D: TRBD2; J: TRBJ2-1; V: TRBV7-2; CDR3: CASSRTRAESNEQFF
D: .; J: TRBJ2-1; V: TRBV11-2; CDR3: CASSLGRRRPEQFF
D: TRBD1; J: TRBJ1-2; V: TRBV7-2; CDR3: CASSLTGFQGYTF
D: TRBD1; J: TRBJ1-2; V: TRBV6-5; CDR3: CASSSYGTAPGSYTF
D: TRBD1; J: TRBJ1-1; V: TRBV7-2; CDR3: CASSSQGRRTEAFF
D: .; J: TRBJ1-1; V: TRBV28; CDR3: CASSSNRRLNTEAFF
D: TRBD2; J: TRBJ2-3; V: TRBV4-2; CDR3: CASSQGPSGSAVTQYF
D: TRBD2; J: TRBJ2-3; V: TRBV4-3; CDR3: CASSQATSGSTDTQYF
D: .; J: TRBJ1-2; V: TRBV19; CDR3: CASSIGLGQSHGYTF
D: TRBD1; J: TRBJ2-7; V: TRBV7-6; CDR3: CASSFAGTGDEQYF
D: TRBD2; J: TRBJ2-3; V: TRBV4-2; CDR3: CASSQGLTSGGKTDTQYF
D: TRBD1; J: TRBJ1-5; V: TRBV28; CDR3: CASIGGQGNNQPQHF
D: .; J: TRBJ1-3; V: TRBV2; CDR3: CASSDQIGNTIYF
D: .; J: TRBJ2-7; V: TRBV5-1; CDR3: CASKPSVSSYEQYF
D: TRBD1; J: TRBJ1-1; V: TRBV6-6; CDR3: CASSLGQMNTEAFF